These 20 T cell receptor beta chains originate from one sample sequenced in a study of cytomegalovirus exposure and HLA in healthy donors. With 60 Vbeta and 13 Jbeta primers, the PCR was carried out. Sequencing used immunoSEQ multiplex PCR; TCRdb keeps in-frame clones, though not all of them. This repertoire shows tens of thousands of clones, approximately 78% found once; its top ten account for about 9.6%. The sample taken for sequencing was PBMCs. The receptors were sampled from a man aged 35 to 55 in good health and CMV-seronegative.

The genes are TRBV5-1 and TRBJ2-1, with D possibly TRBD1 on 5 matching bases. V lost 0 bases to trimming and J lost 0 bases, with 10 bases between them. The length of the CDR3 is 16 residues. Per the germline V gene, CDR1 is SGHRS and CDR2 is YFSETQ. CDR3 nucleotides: TGCGCCAGCAGCTTGGCCCAGGGAAGCTCCTACAATGAGCAGTTCTTC. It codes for CASSLAQGSSYNEQFF. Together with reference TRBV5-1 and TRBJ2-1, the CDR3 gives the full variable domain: KAGVTQTPRYLIKTRGQQVTLSCSPISGHRSVSWYQQTPGQGLQFLFEYFSETQRNKGNFPGRFSGRQFSNSRSEMNVSTLELGDSALYLCASSLAQGSSYNEQFFGPGTRLTVL.

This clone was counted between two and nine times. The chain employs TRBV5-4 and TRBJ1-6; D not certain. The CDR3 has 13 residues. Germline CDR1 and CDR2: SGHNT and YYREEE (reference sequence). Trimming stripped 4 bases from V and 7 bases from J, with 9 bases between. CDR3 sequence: CASSATENSPLHF. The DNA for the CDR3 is TGTGCCAGCAGCGCAACAGAGAATTCACCCCTCCACTTT.

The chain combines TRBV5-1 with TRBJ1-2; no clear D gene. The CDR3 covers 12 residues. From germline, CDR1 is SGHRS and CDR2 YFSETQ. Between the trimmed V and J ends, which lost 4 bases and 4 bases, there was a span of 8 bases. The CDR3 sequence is CASSEGGYGYTF. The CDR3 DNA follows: TGCGCCAGCAGCGAGGGAGGCTATGGCTACACCTTC. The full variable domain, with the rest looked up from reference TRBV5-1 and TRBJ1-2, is KAGVTQTPRYLIKTRGQQVTLSCSPISGHRSVSWYQQTPGQGLQFLFEYFSETQRNKGNFPGRFSGRQFSNSRSEMNVSTLELGDSALYLCASSEGGYGYTFGSGTRLTVV.

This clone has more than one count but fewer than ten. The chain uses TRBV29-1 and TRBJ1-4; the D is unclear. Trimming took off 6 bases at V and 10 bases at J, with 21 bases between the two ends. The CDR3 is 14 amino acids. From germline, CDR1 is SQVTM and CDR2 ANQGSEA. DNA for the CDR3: TGCAGCGTGGGGAGGAGTGATCGTGATGGAAAACTGTTTTTT. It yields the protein CSVGRSDRDGKLFF. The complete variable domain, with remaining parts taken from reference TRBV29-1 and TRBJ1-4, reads SAVISQKPSRDICQRGTSLTIQCQVDSQVTMMFWYRQQPGQSLTLIATANQGSEATYESGFVIDKFPISRPNLTFSTLTVSNMSPEDSSIYLCSVGRSDRDGKLFFGSGTQLSVL.

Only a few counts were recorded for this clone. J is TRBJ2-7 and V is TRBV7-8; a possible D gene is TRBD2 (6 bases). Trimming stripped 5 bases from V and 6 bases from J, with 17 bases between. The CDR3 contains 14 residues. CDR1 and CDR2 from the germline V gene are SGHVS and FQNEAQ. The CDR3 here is CASSLPGRTSEQYF. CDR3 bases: TGTGCCAGCAGCCTCCCTGGGAGGACCTCCGAGCAGTACTTC.

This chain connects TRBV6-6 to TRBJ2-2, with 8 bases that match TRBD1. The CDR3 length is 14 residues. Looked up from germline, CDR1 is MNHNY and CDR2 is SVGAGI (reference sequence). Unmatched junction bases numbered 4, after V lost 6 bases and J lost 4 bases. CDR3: CASRFTGGTGELFF. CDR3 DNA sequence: TGTGCCAGCAGGTTCACAGGGGGCACCGGGGAGCTGTTTTTT.

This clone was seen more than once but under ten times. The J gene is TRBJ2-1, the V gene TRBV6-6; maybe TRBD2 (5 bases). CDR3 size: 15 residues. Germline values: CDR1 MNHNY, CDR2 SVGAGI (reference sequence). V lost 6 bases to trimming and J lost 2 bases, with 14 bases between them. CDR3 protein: CASRLGLQTYNEQFF. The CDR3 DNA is TGTGCCAGCAGACTTGGACTGCAGACCTACAATGAGCAGTTCTTC.

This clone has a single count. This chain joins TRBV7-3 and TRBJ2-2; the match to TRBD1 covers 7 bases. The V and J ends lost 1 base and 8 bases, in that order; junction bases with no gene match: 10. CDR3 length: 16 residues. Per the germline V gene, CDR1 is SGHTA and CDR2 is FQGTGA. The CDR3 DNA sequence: TGTGCCAGCAGCTTAAAGTCTTCAGGGGGTGGAGGGGAGCTGTTTTTT. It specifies CASSLKSSGGGGELFF.

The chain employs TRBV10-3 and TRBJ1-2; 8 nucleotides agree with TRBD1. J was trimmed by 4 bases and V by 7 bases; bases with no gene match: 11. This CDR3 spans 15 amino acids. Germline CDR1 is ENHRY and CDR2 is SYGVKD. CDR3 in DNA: TGTGCCATCACCCTATCGGAGACAGGGGTCTATGGCTACACCTTC. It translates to CAITLSETGVYGYTF.

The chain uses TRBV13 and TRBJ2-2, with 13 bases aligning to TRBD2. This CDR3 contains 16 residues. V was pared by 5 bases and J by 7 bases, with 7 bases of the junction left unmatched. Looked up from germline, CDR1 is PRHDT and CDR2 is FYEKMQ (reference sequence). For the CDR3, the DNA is TGTGCCAGCAGCCGTCGGACTAGCGGGGGCAACGGGGAGCTGTTTTTT. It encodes CASSRRTSGGNGELFF.

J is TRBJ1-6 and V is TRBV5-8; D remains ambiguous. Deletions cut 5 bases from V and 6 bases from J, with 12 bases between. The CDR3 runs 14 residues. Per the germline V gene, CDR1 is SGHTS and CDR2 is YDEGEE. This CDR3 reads CASSLRRFNSPLHF. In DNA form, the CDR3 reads TGTGCCAGCAGTTTACGGAGATTTAATTCACCCCTCCACTTT.

CDR3 amino acids: CASSLGRDRGSYEQYF. CDR3 nucleotides: TGTGCCAGCAGCCTAGGCAGGGACAGGGGCTCCTACGAGCAGTACTTC. The chain is built from TRBV5-4 and TRBJ2-7; 10 nucleotides agree with TRBD1. J was trimmed by 0 bases and V by 4 bases; bases with no gene match: 7. The germline gives CDR1 SGHNT, CDR2 YYREEE (reference sequence). This CDR3 has 16 amino acids.

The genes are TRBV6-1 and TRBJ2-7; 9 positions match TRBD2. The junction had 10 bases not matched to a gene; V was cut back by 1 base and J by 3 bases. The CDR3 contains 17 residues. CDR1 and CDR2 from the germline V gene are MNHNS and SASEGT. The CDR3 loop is CASSEVRGAGGDYEQYF. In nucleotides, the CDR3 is TGTGCCAGCAGTGAAGTTCGGGGGGCGGGAGGGGACTACGAGCAGTACTTC.

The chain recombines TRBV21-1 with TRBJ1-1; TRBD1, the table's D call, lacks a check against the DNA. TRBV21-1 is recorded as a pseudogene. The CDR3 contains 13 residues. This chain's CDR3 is CARQGDKNTEAFF. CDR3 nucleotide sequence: TGTGCCAGACAGGGGGATAAGAACACTGAAGCTTTCTTT.

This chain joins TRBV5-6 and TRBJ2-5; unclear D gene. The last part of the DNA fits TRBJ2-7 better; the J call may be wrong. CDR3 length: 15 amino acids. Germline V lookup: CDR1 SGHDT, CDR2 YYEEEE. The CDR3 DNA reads TGTGCCAGCAGCTTCCAGGTAGGAATCCTCTACGAGCAGTACTTC. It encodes CASSFQVGILYEQYF.

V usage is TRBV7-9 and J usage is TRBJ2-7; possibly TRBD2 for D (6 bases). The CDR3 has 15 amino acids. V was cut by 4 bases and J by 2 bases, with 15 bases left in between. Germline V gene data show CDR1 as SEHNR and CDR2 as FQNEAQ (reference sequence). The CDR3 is CASSSWDSVAYEQYF. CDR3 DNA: TGTGCCAGCAGCTCCTGGGACTCGGTAGCCTACGAGCAGTACTTC. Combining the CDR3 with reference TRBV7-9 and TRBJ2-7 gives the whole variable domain DTGVSQNPRHKITKRGQNVTFRCDPISEHNRLYWYRQTLGQGPEFLTYFQNEAQLEKSRLLSDRFSAERPKGSFSTLEIQRTEQGDSAMYLCASSSWDSVAYEQYFGPGTRLTVT.

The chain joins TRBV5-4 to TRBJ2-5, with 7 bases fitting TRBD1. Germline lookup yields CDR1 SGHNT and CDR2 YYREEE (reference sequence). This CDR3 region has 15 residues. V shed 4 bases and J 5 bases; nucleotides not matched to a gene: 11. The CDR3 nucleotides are TGTGCCAGCAGCGGAGCTAGGGGGCGGGTGGAGACCCAGTACTTC. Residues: CASSGARGRVETQYF.

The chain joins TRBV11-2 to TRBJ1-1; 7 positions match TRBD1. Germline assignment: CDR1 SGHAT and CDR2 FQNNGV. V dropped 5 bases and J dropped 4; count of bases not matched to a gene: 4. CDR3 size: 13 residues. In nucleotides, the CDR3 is TGTGCCAGCAGCGGTGACAGGGCCACTGAAGCTTTCTTT. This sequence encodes CASSGDRATEAFF. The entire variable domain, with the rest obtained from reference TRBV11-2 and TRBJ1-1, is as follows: EAGVAQSPRYKIIEKRQSVAFWCNPISGHATLYWYQQILGQGPKLLIQFQNNGVVDDSQLPKDRFSAERLKGVDSTLKIQPAKLEDSAVYLCASSGDRATEAFFGQGTRLTVV.

CDR3 sequence: CASSLVGTSVGYNEQFF. CDR3 DNA: TGTGCCAGCAGTTTGGTTGGGACTAGCGTCGGCTACAATGAGCAGTTCTTC. The V gene is TRBV27, the J gene TRBJ2-1; TRBD2 aligns across 10 bases. The germline V gene has CDR1 MNHEY and CDR2 SMNVEV (reference sequence). CDR3 size: 17 residues. Trimming at V came to 3 bases and at J to 3 bases, leaving 8 bases not matched to a gene.

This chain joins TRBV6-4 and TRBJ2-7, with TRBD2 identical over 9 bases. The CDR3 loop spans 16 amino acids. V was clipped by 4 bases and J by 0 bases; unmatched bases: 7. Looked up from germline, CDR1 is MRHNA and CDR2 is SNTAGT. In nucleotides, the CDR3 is TGTGCCAGCAGTGGAACTAGCGGGCCCTGCTCCTACGAGCAGTACTTC. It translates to CASSGTSGPCSYEQYF.